The rows below give T cell receptor beta chains drawn from one sample of a study of shared clonotypes between healthy human individuals. TCRdb's table, derived via immunoSEQ multiplex PCR, lists solely in-frame clones and lacks some. The table shows approximately 340,000 clones, with more than 60% occurring only once. Sequenced: memory CD4+ T cells sorted from blood. These receptors came from a man aged 30 to 45 in good health. CDR3s include the opening cysteine and the closing phenylalanine or tryptophan. Fields, in order: J gene, clone size, D gene, V gene, CDR3 DNA, CDR3 protein. The D gene is left open where the match is weak. Clone size is given for some rows only: seen once, a few or many times, or a class if the clone is expanded.

J: TRBJ2-7
size: NA
D: NA
V: TRBV5-1
DNA: TGCGCCAGCAGCCCCTCTCCATCCGCCGGTCGTTCGGAGCAGTACTTC
CDR3: CASSPSPSAGRSEQYF

J: TRBJ2-7
size: NA
D: NA
V: TRBV10-3
DNA: TGTGCCATCAGTGAGTCATTTGCCTCCTACGAGCAGTACTTC
CDR3: CAISESFASYEQYF

J: TRBJ2-3
size: NA
D: NA
V: TRBV29-1
DNA: TGCAGCGTGGGGACGTCCGGGGCGGGCACAGATACGCAGTATTTT
CDR3: CSVGTSGAGTDTQYF

J: TRBJ2-7
size: NA
D: NA
V: TRBV4-3
DNA: TGCGCCAGCAGCCCCCGGGTGGGGGCGGGTTACGAGCAGTACTTC
CDR3: CASSPRVGAGYEQYF

J: TRBJ2-1
size: NA
D: NA
V: TRBV5-8
DNA: TGTGCCAGCAGGATAAGAGGAGAACCCTACAATGAGCAGTTCTTC
CDR3: CASRIRGEPYNEQFF

J: TRBJ2-3
size: few
D: NA
V: TRBV6-1
DNA: TGTGCCAGCCAACCACAGGGAATCAGCACAGATACGCAGTATTTT
CDR3: CASQPQGISTDTQYF

J: TRBJ2-1
size: NA
D: TRBD1
V: TRBV30
DNA: TGTGCCTGGAGCATCGACAGGGGGATTTACAATGAGCAGTTCTTC
CDR3: CAWSIDRGIYNEQFF

J: TRBJ2-1
size: once
D: TRBD2
V: TRBV5-1
DNA: TGCGCCAGCAGCCTACAACTAGCGGGAGGGCCCATAGATGAGCAGTTCTTC
CDR3: CASSLQLAGGPIDEQFF

J: TRBJ2-2
size: NA
D: NA
V: TRBV5-1
DNA: TGCGCCAGCAGCCCCGGGACCGCGAACACCGGGGAGCTGTTTTTT
CDR3: CASSPGTANTGELFF

J: TRBJ1-2
size: NA
D: TRBD1
V: TRBV5-1
DNA: TGCGCCAGCAGCTTGGTACAGGGGAGTGGCTACACCTTC
CDR3: CASSLVQGSGYTF

J: TRBJ2-5
size: NA
D: TRBD2
V: TRBV7-9
DNA: TGTGCCAGCAGCTCCCGGGAACTACTAGCGGGAGAAGGCCAAGAGACCCAGTACTTC
CDR3: CASSSRELLAGEGQETQYF

J: TRBJ1-4
size: NA
D: TRBD1
V: TRBV30
DNA: TGTGCCTTACAGGGGACTAATGAAAAACTGTTTTTT
CDR3: CALQGTNEKLFF